These 29 T cell receptor beta chains were sequenced from one sample in a study of blood T cell repertoires in COVID-19 (dated by TCRdb to the early 2020s). Library preparation was by the immunoSEQ multiplex PCR assay. Entries here come from immuneACCESS through TCRdb and include only in-frame sequences with V and J called. Some clones fail to appear in such tables; in the studies checked, an unresolved V gene covers under half of the shortfall, and the cause of the remainder is unknown. This sample gives more than 85,000 clones in total; 90% to 95% of them show up just once. The ten largest make up about 1% of the sample. Sequencing used peripheral blood. Receptor source: a man in his sixties with acute or convalescent COVID-19.

This clone has a single count. This sequence joins TRBV5-6 and TRBJ1-2; 9 bases align to TRBD1. V gave up 0 bases and J gave up 7 bases; unmatched junction bases: 7. The CDR3 length is 15 residues. Looked up from germline, CDR1 is SGHDT and CDR2 is YYEEEE. The CDR3 DNA follows: TGTGCCAGCAGCTTGGCCCCGGGACAGGGAGGTGGCTACACCTTC. Protein: CASSLAPGQGGGYTF.

The chain carries TRBV5-1 and TRBJ1-2; D remains unclear. V was clipped by 4 bases and J by 3 bases, with 7 bases between them. Germline lookup yields CDR1 SGHRS and CDR2 YFSETQ. The CDR3 is 12 amino acids. The CDR3 is CASSHRDYGYTF. The CDR3 DNA reads TGCGCCAGCAGCCACCGGGACTATGGCTACACCTTC.

J is TRBJ1-1 and V is TRBV5-1; possible D gene TRBD1, 6 bases. The germline V and J ends were trimmed by 7 bases and 5 bases, with 18 bases remaining between them. Germline V gene data show CDR1 as SGHRS and CDR2 as YFSETQ. The CDR3 extends over 14 amino acids. The CDR3 DNA reads TGCGCCAGCTCCCTGGGGGGGCTGGGTACTGAAGCTTTCTTT. Residues: CASSLGGLGTEAFF.

CDR3 loop: CASGDRSGANVLTF. CDR3 nucleotides: TGTGCCAGTGGGGACAGATCTGGGGCCAACGTCCTGACTTTC. The chain joins TRBV2 to TRBJ2-6; TRBD1 agrees at 7 bases. The J segment lost 1 base and the V segment lost 9 bases, leaving 3 bases of the junction unmatched. This CDR3 is built from 14 residues. Germline V gene lookup returns CDR1 SNHLY and CDR2 FYNNEI.

CDR3 DNA sequence: TGTGCCAGCAAGGGGGACAGAGACTCCTACAATGAGCAGTTCTTC. Amino acids: CASKGDRDSYNEQFF. This chain links TRBV19 with TRBJ2-1; 7 positions match TRBD1. J was trimmed by 0 bases and V by 9 bases; bases with no gene match: 8. Germline V gene data show CDR1 as LNHDA and CDR2 as SQIVND (reference sequence). This CDR3 contains 15 residues.

The J gene is TRBJ2-3, the V gene TRBV7-9; 12 positions match TRBD2. After removal of 6 bases from V and 3 bases from J, the junction contained 4 bases not matched to a gene. CDR3 length equals 15 residues. Germline-derived CDR1 and CDR2 are SEHNR and FQNEAQ (reference sequence). The CDR3 coding sequence is TGTGCCAGCAGTACCACTAGCGGGAGGACAGATACGCAGTATTTT. The encoded protein is CASSTTSGRTDTQYF.

The chain links TRBV19 to TRBJ2-5; 7 positions agree with TRBD1. After removal of 1 base from V and 4 bases from J, the junction contained 3 bases not matched to a gene. The CDR3 sequence is 14 residues long. CDR1 and CDR2 from the germline V gene are LNHDA and SQIVND (reference sequence). The CDR3 coding sequence is TGTGCCAGTAGTATAGGGACAGGTGGAGAGACCCAGTACTTC. The encoded protein is CASSIGTGGETQYF.

The chain recombines TRBV30 with TRBJ1-5; no clear D. Germline assignment: CDR1 GTSNPN and CDR2 SVGIG (reference sequence). The ends were cut back, 5 bases at V and 4 bases at J, with 6 bases in the middle. There are 11 residues in the CDR3. CDR3 coding DNA: TGTGCCTGGGGTCTTAATCAGCCCCAGCATTTT. Amino acids: CAWGLNQPQHF.

The chain carries TRBV11-2 and TRBJ1-1; 9 bases map to TRBD1. V was clipped by 4 bases and J by 3 bases; unmatched bases: 9. CDR1 is SGHAT, CDR2 FQNNGV, per germline. CDR3 length equals 16 residues. CDR3 sequence reads: CASSWGGTGLDTEAFF. CDR3 coding DNA: TGTGCCAGCAGCTGGGGGGGGACAGGGTTGGACACTGAAGCTTTCTTT.

This chain connects TRBV23-1 to TRBJ2-2, with D perhaps matching TRBD1 (6 bases). TRBV23-1 is noted as an ORF with a role that remains uncertain. V lost 0 bases and J lost 1, with 12 bases in between. The CDR3 covers 17 residues. The CDR3 DNA follows: TGCGCCAGCAGTCAATCGATGGCACAGGGGAACACCGGGGAGCTGTTTTTT. It is translated as CASSQSMAQGNTGELFF.

The genes are TRBV5-4 and TRBJ1-2; 8 bases are shared with TRBD1. Trimming took 0 bases from V and 5 from J; bases not matched to a gene: 3. The CDR3 spans 14 residues. The germline V gene encodes CDR1 SGHNT and CDR2 YYREEE (reference sequence). CDR3 coding DNA: TGTGCCAGCAGCTTGGTAGGACAGGGATATGGCTACACCTTC. This encodes CASSLVGQGYGYTF. Using reference TRBV5-4 and TRBJ1-2 for the parts outside the CDR3, the full variable domain is ETGVTQSPTHLIKTRGQQVTLRCSSQSGHNTVSWYQQALGQGPQFIFQYYREEENGRGNFPPRFSGLQFPNYSSELNVNALELDDSALYLCASSLVGQGYGYTFGSGTRLTVV.

V gene TRBV25-1 combines with J gene TRBJ2-5, with a weak D call TRBD2 (7 bases). The CDR3 runs to 15 residues. Trimming pared 5 bases from V and 5 bases from J, leaving 18 bases between. Germline V gene sequence: CDR1 MGHDK, CDR2 SYGVNS. The CDR3 DNA sequence: TGTGCCAGCAGTCCACACAAGGGGGGGGTGGAGACCCAGTACTTC. It is translated as CASSPHKGGVETQYF.

The chain couples TRBV18 to TRBJ1-6; 12 nucleotides align to TRBD1. This CDR3 region has 17 residues. Germline loops: CDR1 KGHSH, CDR2 LQKENI. The junction had 11 bases not matched to a gene; V was cut back by 4 bases and J by 10 bases. The CDR3 spells CASSRGTGGSNQSPLHF. CDR3 nucleotide sequence: TGTGCCAGCTCACGAGGGACAGGGGGCTCGAACCAGTCACCCCTCCACTTT.

The chain links TRBV28 to TRBJ1-2; no reliable D call. CDR1 is MDHEN and CDR2 is SYDVKM in the germline V gene. The CDR3 spans 14 residues. Trimming pared 2 bases from V and 10 bases from J, leaving 17 bases between. This CDR3 is CASSLGGSRRIYTF. CDR3 bases: TGTGCCAGCAGTTTAGGCGGGTCTAGGAGAATCTACACCTTC.

The chain uses TRBV21-1 and TRBJ2-2; the D call in the table, TRBD1, was not verified against the DNA. TRBV21-1 corresponds to a pseudogene. This CDR3 contains 15 residues. The CDR3 sequence is CASSKELHRAGELFF. The CDR3 DNA reads as TGTGCCAGCAGCAAAGAGCTGCACAGGGCCGGGGAGCTGTTTTTT.

The J gene is TRBJ2-3, the V gene TRBV4-1; TRBD2 aligns across 11 bases. Trimming cost V 0 bases and J 7 bases; bases outside gene matches: 6. Germline assignment: CDR1 MGHRA and CDR2 YSYEKL. There are 16 residues in the CDR3. The CDR3 here is CASSQDLLAGVNTQYF. In DNA, the CDR3 is TGCGCCAGCAGCCAAGACTTACTAGCGGGAGTTAATACGCAGTATTTT.

This chain joins TRBV6-6 and TRBJ2-7, with 10 bases lining up with TRBD1. V was pared by 6 bases and J by 7 bases, with 12 bases of the junction left unmatched. From germline, CDR1 is MNHNY and CDR2 SVGAGI (reference sequence). This CDR3 is 15 amino acids long. The CDR3 bases are TGTGCCAGCAGCCATGACAGGGGGCCATCTCGGGAGCAGTACTTC. Translating it yields CASSHDRGPSREQYF.

The chain employs TRBV28 and TRBJ1-2; D is perhaps TRBD1 (5 bases). The germline V gene has CDR1 MDHEN and CDR2 SYDVKM. The CDR3 runs 13 residues. The V end lost 7 bases, the J end lost 4 bases, and 13 bases lay between the germline ends. For the CDR3, the DNA is TGTGCCAGCACCTCAGGGATTCGCTATGGCTACACCTTC. This sequence encodes CASTSGIRYGYTF.

The rearrangement uses TRBV11-2 and TRBJ1-2; maybe TRBD1 (5 bases). The germline V gene has CDR1 SGHAT and CDR2 FQNNGV. The CDR3 runs 15 residues. The germline V and J ends were trimmed by 1 base and 5 bases, with 14 bases remaining between them. CDR3 loop: CASSLGSGQVYGYTF. For the CDR3, the DNA is TGTGCCAGCAGCTTAGGTTCAGGGCAGGTTTATGGCTACACCTTC.

The count of this clone is one. The rearrangement joins TRBV11-2 to TRBJ1-1; D is uncertain. The CDR3 is 14 amino acids. Germline CDR1 and CDR2: SGHAT and FQNNGV. Trimming pared 6 bases from V and 1 base from J, leaving 12 bases between. CDR3 DNA: TGTGCCAGCAGGCAGGATCGCCCGAACACTGAAGCTTTCTTT. Amino acids: CASRQDRPNTEAFF.

The chain couples TRBV15 to TRBJ1-3, with TRBD1 matching over 7 bases. Losses at the gene ends were 0 bases for V and 7 bases for J; bases not matched to a gene: 3. CDR1 and CDR2 (germline): LNHNV, YYDKDF (reference sequence). The CDR3 is 14 residues long. This CDR3 is CATSREPGGNTIYF. In DNA, the CDR3 is TGTGCCACCAGCAGAGAGCCAGGGGGGAACACCATATATTTT.

The table lists this clone with a few counts. The chain uses TRBV10-2 and TRBJ2-7, with 10 nucleotides matching TRBD2. The CDR3 contains 16 residues. Germline V gives CDR1 WSHSY, CDR2 SAAADI. J was trimmed by 4 bases and V by 6 bases; bases with no gene match: 12. CDR3 residues: CASRLSASGSSYEQYF. The CDR3 DNA reads TGCGCCAGCAGATTATCGGCTAGCGGGAGCTCTTACGAGCAGTACTTC.

The chain is built from TRBV4-2 and TRBJ2-2; TRBD1 agrees at 9 bases. The CDR3 is 14 amino acids. V was clipped by 4 bases and J by 3 bases; unmatched bases: 0. Germline CDR1 is LGHNA and CDR2 is YNFKEQ. CDR3 nucleotide sequence: TGTGCCAGCAGCCGGACAGGGGACACCGGGGAGCTGTTTTTT. Translated, it gives CASSRTGDTGELFF.

The J gene is TRBJ1-1, the V gene TRBV3-1 (or the pseudogene TRBV3-2), with D maybe TRBD1 (6 bases). Trimming shortened V by 2 bases and J by 4 bases, and 11 bases separated the two germline ends. CDR3 length: 14 residues. In germline, CDR1 is LGHDT, CDR2 YNNKEL (reference sequence). Written as DNA, the CDR3 is TGTGCCAGCAGCCAACTTCGGGGGGCCACTGAAGCTTTCTTT. Its translation is CASSQLRGATEAFF.

The chain links TRBV19 to TRBJ2-3; maybe TRBD2 (6 bases). The ends were cut back, 10 bases at V and 3 bases at J, with 14 bases in the middle. The germline V gene has CDR1 LNHDA and CDR2 SQIVND (reference sequence). There are 13 residues in the CDR3. CDR3 coding DNA: TGTGCCACCTCCCGGGAGATTACAGATACGCAGTATTTT. Its protein product is CATSREITDTQYF.

The chain is built from TRBV9 and TRBJ1-2; D remains unclear. In germline, CDR1 is SGDLS, CDR2 YYNGEE. CDR3 size: 14 residues. V gave up 0 bases and J gave up 2 bases, with 8 bases separating them. Here the CDR3 DNA reads TGTGCCAGCAGCGTAGAGATCGGGAACTATGGCTACACCTTC. This encodes CASSVEIGNYGYTF.

J is TRBJ1-6 and V is TRBV30; a weak D match, TRBD1 (6 bases). The CDR3 extends over 14 amino acids. The germline CDR1 and CDR2 sequences are GTSNPN and SVGIG (reference sequence). Trimming took 8 bases from V and 5 from J, leaving 16 bases between them. CDR3 sequence: CAGGLAGHNSPLHF. The CDR3 coding sequence is TGTGCCGGGGGCCTGGCAGGCCATAATTCACCCCTCCACTTT.

The chain joins TRBV19 to TRBJ1-3, with 9 bases matching TRBD1. The CDR3 covers 17 residues. V trimming: 3 bases; J trimming: 4 bases; junction bases outside the gene matches: 10. Germline values: CDR1 LNHDA, CDR2 SQIVND (reference sequence). CDR3 in amino acids: CASSIFGDRAPGNTIYF. Here the CDR3 DNA reads TGTGCCAGTAGTATTTTTGGGGACAGGGCCCCCGGAAACACCATATATTTT. The variable domain in full, completed from reference TRBV19 and TRBJ1-3, reads DGGITQSPKYLFRKEGQNVTLSCEQNLNHDAMYWYRQDPGQGLRLIYYSQIVNDFQKGDIAEGYSVSREKKESFPLTVTSAQKNPTAFYLCASSIFGDRAPGNTIYFGEGSWLTVV.

This clone was found a few times. This sequence joins TRBV28 and TRBJ2-1; 16 bases line up with TRBD2. Germline CDR1 MDHEN, CDR2 SYDVKM. The length of the CDR3 is 19 residues. V was pared by 5 bases and J by 2 bases, with 9 bases of the junction left unmatched. The CDR3 DNA is TGTGCCAGCAGTCCGGGACTAGCGGGAGGGAGTGTGACCTACAATGAGCAGTTCTTC. This encodes CASSPGLAGGSVTYNEQFF.